This entry concerns a single TCR beta chain. The assay was immunoSEQ multiplex PCR, and TCRdb's table has in-frame clones only and misses some. Of 80,000 or so clones listed, around 87% are singletons. The source of the sample is a study of OX40 agonist ivuxolimab in advanced cancers. Trimming pared 2 bases from V and 0 bases from J, leaving 10 bases between. Germline assignment: CDR1 ENHRY and CDR2 SYGVKD. The CDR3 length is 15 residues. This clonotype was obtained from an adult with an advanced solid tumor such as melanoma, head and neck, liver or kidney cancer. The sequencing used CD4+ or CD8+ T cells sorted from blood, collected in a trial of the OX40 agonist ivuxolimab. V usage is TRBV10-3 and J usage is TRBJ1-2; D gene unclear. CDR3 nucleotide sequence: TGTGCCATCAGTGAGAGGGCGGGATCTAACTATGGCTACACCTTC. Its translation is CAISERAGSNYGYTF.